A selection of T cell receptor beta chains follows, all from one sample in a study of TIL therapy for anti-PD-1-resistant metastatic lung cancer. Sequencing used immunoSEQ multiplex PCR; TCRdb keeps in-frame clones, though not all of them. The sample has some 8,100 clones; roughly 74% are singletons. The material was tumor tissue, obtained at baseline. The receptors come from a person aged 25 to 79 with non-small cell lung cancer. CDR3s include the opening cysteine and the closing phenylalanine or tryptophan. A D gene is named only where the DNA matches it firmly. The size field is filled for only some rows; it gives once, few, many or a size class.

j_gene,v_gene,len,d_gene,abundance,CDR3aa,CDR3nt
TRBJ2-1,TRBV28,16,TRBD2,.,CASSLVLAGARGEQFF,TGTGCCAGCAGTTTAGTCCTAGCGGGAGCACGGGGTGAGCAGTTCTTC
TRBJ2-5,TRBV6-6,15,.,.,CASTRTGQIQETQYF,TGTGCCAGCACCCGAACAGGACAGATCCAAGAGACCCAGTACTTC
TRBJ2-3,TRBV27,13,.,.,CASRPRAPDTQYF,TGTGCCAGCAGGCCCCGGGCCCCAGATACGCAGTATTTT
TRBJ2-5,TRBV7-2,17,TRBD2,once,CASSSRVAGLRAETQYF,TGTGCCAGCAGCTCCCGAGTAGCGGGCCTTAGGGCGGAGACCCAGTACTTC
TRBJ2-1,TRBV2,14,.,.,CASGRSQANNEQFF,TGTGCCAGCGGGAGGTCCCAGGCCAACAATGAGCAGTTCTTC
TRBJ1-5,TRBV6-5,14,TRBD1,.,CASRRSQGVQPQHF,TGTGCCAGCAGGCGGTCCCAGGGGGTTCAGCCCCAGCATTTT
TRBJ2-3,TRBV19,13,.,.,CASNPGGTDTQYF,TGTGCCAGTAATCCTGGGGGTACAGATACGCAGTATTTT
TRBJ2-2,TRBV2,13,.,large,CASSPSRAGELFF,TGTGCCAGCAGTCCGTCTAGGGCCGGGGAGCTGTTTTTT
TRBJ2-5,TRBV19,15,TRBD1,.,CASSMQGVTGETQYF,TGTGCCAGTAGTATGCAGGGGGTAACGGGAGAGACCCAGTACTTC
TRBJ2-3,TRBV10-2,17,.,.,CASSESGWGGGTDTQYF,TGCGCCAGCAGTGAGTCCGGATGGGGCGGGGGCACAGATACGCAGTATTTT
TRBJ1-3,TRBV18,16,.,.,CASSQGRIGSGNTIYF,TGTGCCAGCTCACAGGGCCGCATAGGCTCTGGAAACACCATATATTTT
TRBJ2-1,TRBV28,16,TRBD2,.,CASSLTGLARYNEQFF,TGTGCCAGCAGTTTAACCGGACTAGCCCGTTACAATGAGCAGTTCTTC
TRBJ2-5,TRBV2,18,TRBD2,.,CASRARDRLAGGRETQYF,TGTGCCAGCCGGGCCCGGGACAGGTTAGCGGGAGGTCGAGAGACCCAGTACTTC
TRBJ2-5,TRBV7-2,15,.,.,CASSLGGPSQETQYF,TGTGCCAGCAGCTTAGGGGGCCCTTCACAAGAGACCCAGTACTTC
TRBJ1-2,TRBV28,13,TRBD1,.,CATEDREFGGYTF,TGTGCCACCGAGGACAGGGAATTCGGTGGCTACACCTTC
TRBJ2-7,TRBV5-1,15,.,.,CASSSRQLGSYEQYF,TGCGCCAGCAGCTCGAGACAGTTGGGGAGTTACGAGCAGTACTTC
TRBJ1-5,TRBV10-3,13,TRBD1,.,CAIRDREGQPQHF,TGTGCCATCAGGGACAGGGAAGGTCAGCCCCAGCATTTT
TRBJ1-2,TRBV19,14,TRBD1,.,CASSPNRDRVRYTF,TGTGCCAGTAGTCCGAACCGGGACAGGGTACGCTACACCTTC
TRBJ2-7,TRBV5-6,12,.,few,CASSLGRGEQYF,TGTGCCAGCAGCTTGGGCAGGGGCGAGCAGTACTTC
TRBJ2-3,TRBV27,14,.,.,CASSLGILADTQYF,TGTGCCAGCAGTTTAGGAATCCTCGCAGATACGCAGTATTTT
TRBJ1-2,TRBV6-6,15,.,.,CASTYDPTGKDGYTF,TGTGCCAGCACCTACGACCCCACAGGGAAAGATGGCTACACCTTC
TRBJ1-2,TRBV5-8,15,TRBD1,medium-sized,CASSLGAGGFYGYTF,TGTGCCAGCAGCTTGGGGGCAGGGGGCTTCTATGGCTACACCTTC
TRBJ2-5,TRBV9,14,TRBD1,.,CASSGDVRGETQYF,TGTGCCAGCAGCGGAGATGTCAGGGGGGAGACCCAGTACTTC
TRBJ2-1,TRBV5-4,16,TRBD2,.,CASSRLAGGLGYEQFF,TGTGCCAGCAGCCGATTAGCGGGGGGGCTGGGATATGAGCAGTTCTTC
TRBJ1-1,TRBV15,15,TRBD1,once,CATTTNRGLNTEAFF,TGTGCCACCACGACGAACAGGGGGCTGAACACTGAAGCTTTCTTT
TRBJ2-1,TRBV9,11,.,few,CASGSGGEQFF,TGTGCCAGCGGGTCAGGTGGTGAGCAGTTCTTC
TRBJ1-5,TRBV19,14,TRBD1,few,CASTGQGITQPQHF,TGTGCCAGTACGGGACAGGGTATTACTCAGCCCCAGCATTTT
TRBJ2-5,TRBV2,13,.,.,CASGPDYQETQYF,TGTGCCAGCGGCCCCGATTACCAAGAGACCCAGTACTTC
TRBJ2-1,TRBV5-5,16,TRBD2,.,CASSLVSGPRTHEQFF,TGTGCCAGCAGCTTGGTTAGCGGGCCAAGAACACATGAGCAGTTCTTC
TRBJ1-6,TRBV6-6,13,.,.,CASSYDEDSPLHF,TGTGCCAGCAGTTACGACGAGGATTCACCCCTCCACTTT
TRBJ2-1,TRBV7-9,14,.,.,CASSLVGQLNEQFF,TGTGCCAGCAGCTTAGTTGGCCAACTCAATGAGCAGTTCTTC
TRBJ1-3,TRBV9,16,.,few,CASSVLGDSSGNTIYF,TGTGCCAGCAGCGTTTTAGGAGATAGCTCTGGAAACACCATATATTTT
TRBJ1-1,TRBV4-2,16,.,once,CASSHPTGRSLTEAFF,TGTGCCAGCAGCCACCCGACAGGCCGGTCGTTAACTGAAGCTTTCTTT
TRBJ2-1,TRBV7-6,15,TRBD1,.,CASSPGTGLVNEQFF,TGTGCCAGCAGCCCTGGGACAGGGTTAGTCAATGAGCAGTTCTTC
TRBJ1-1,TRBV28,13,.,.,CASSPLRDSKAFF,TGTGCCAGCAGTCCATTAAGGGACTCTAAAGCTTTCTTT
TRBJ2-7,TRBV2,15,.,.,CASSAGGLATYEQYF,TGTGCCAGCAGCGCTGGGGGTCTCGCAACCTACGAGCAGTACTTC
TRBJ1-5,TRBV7-2,13,.,once,CASSLGVNQPQHF,TGTGCCAGCAGCTTAGGAGTCAATCAGCCCCAGCATTTT
TRBJ1-3,TRBV5-3,14,.,.,CARKEREPRNTIYF,TGTGCCAGAAAAGAACGGGAGCCAAGAAACACCATATATTTT
TRBJ1-1,TRBV2,11,TRBD1,few,CASTLDRVSFF,TGTGCCAGCACCTTGGACAGGGTCTCATTCTTT
TRBJ2-2,TRBV5-8,14,TRBD2,.,CASSRGDGTGELFF,TGTGCCAGCAGCCGGGGGGACGGCACCGGGGAGCTGTTTTTT
TRBJ1-6,TRBV23-1,16,.,few,CASSLTGQGEDSPLHF,TGCGCCAGCAGTCTCACGGGGCAGGGCGAGGATTCACCCCTCCACTTT
TRBJ1-4,TRBV28,15,TRBD1,.,CASSRTGASNEKLFF,TGTGCCAGCAGTAGGACAGGGGCCTCAAATGAAAAACTGTTTTTT
TRBJ2-5,TRBV28,16,TRBD1,.,CASTMTGGGLQETQYF,TGTGCCAGCACGATGACAGGGGGCGGTCTCCAAGAGACCCAGTACTTC
TRBJ2-7,TRBV19,14,.,.,CASSINGASWEQYF,TGTGCCAGTAGTATAAACGGGGCGTCCTGGGAGCAGTACTTC
TRBJ2-6,TRBV28,16,.,.,CASSLLSGSGANVLTF,TGTGCCAGCAGTTTATTGTCGGGGTCTGGGGCCAACGTCCTGACTTTC
TRBJ2-1,TRBV18,18,TRBD2,.,CASSPRMLAGPPYNEQFF,TGTGCCAGCTCACCACGTATGCTAGCGGGGCCCCCTTACAATGAGCAGTTCTTC
TRBJ1-1,TRBV28,13,TRBD1,.,CASRQGFDTEAFF,TGTGCTAGTAGACAGGGGTTCGACACTGAAGCTTTCTTT
TRBJ2-5,TRBV5-1,16,TRBD1,.,CASSGASTGPQETQYF,TGCGCCAGCAGCGGCGCCTCGACAGGGCCTCAAGAGACCCAGTACTTC
TRBJ2-5,TRBV6-1,14,.,once,CASSEAGTIETQYF,TGTGCCAGCAGTGAAGCCGGGACAATAGAGACCCAGTACTTC
TRBJ1-1,TRBV19,13,.,.,CASSMRYNTEAFF,TGTGCCAGTAGTATGAGGTACAACACTGAAGCTTTCTTT